The 5 T cell receptor beta chains below were found in one sample sequenced in a study of breast tumors, draining lymph nodes, adjacent tissues listed by TCRdb under 2016. Preparation of the library involved multiplex PCR. Sequencing was carried out with an Illumina HiSeq 2000. TCRdb reanalyzed the raw reads on its own, using fastp at Q25 for trimming and MiXCR for clone calling, and kept in-frame beta chains. Here each entry gathers all rows of one CDR3 protein and keeps the most common genes and DNA. The sample has under 150,000 distinct CDR3 sequences on record, 21% of them singletons. The top ten clones comprise about 2% of the sample. Lymph node samples were obtained from the axillary draining lymph nodes of breast cancer patients. Sequencing was carried out using axillary lymph node tissue. These receptors originate from a female donor with breast cancer. Some clones in this sample may be carry-over from other donors' samples.

This clonotype has at least ten counts. This rearrangement joins TRBV20-1 to TRBJ2-1; D unclear. The CDR3 covers 16 residues. Germline values: CDR1 DFQATT, CDR2 SNEGSKA (reference sequence). V lost 0 bases and J 6 bases, leaving 18 bases between the germline ends. The CDR3 coding sequence is TGCAGTGCTAGAGATCGAACGACCACCACGGCCAATGAGCAGTTCTTC. This sequence encodes CSARDRTTTTANEQFF.

This clonotype has at least ten counts. This chain joins TRBV7-2 and TRBJ2-5, with TRBD1 identical over 8 bases. The CDR3 covers 14 residues. The V segment lost 6 bases and the J segment 2 bases; nucleotides outside the gene matches: 5. CDR1 is SGHTA and CDR2 is FQGNSA in the germline V gene. The CDR3 here is CASSRTGRQETQYF. In nucleotides, the CDR3 is TGTGCCAGCAGTCGGACAGGGCGTCAAGAGACCCAGTACTTC.

In this sample, this clonotype turned up many times. The chain combines TRBV9 with TRBJ2-3; D not certain. V shed 4 bases and J shed 4 bases, with 16 bases lying between them. Germline CDR1 is SGDLS and CDR2 is YYNGEE. The CDR3 spans 15 residues. For the CDR3, the DNA is TGTGCCAGCAGCCCGTCCCGCCTAGAGCCAGATACGCAGTATTTT. It yields the protein CASSPSRLEPDTQYF.

This clonotype was seen at least ten times. The chain employs TRBV20-1 and TRBJ2-3; D call uncertain. Trimming stripped 5 bases from V and 6 bases from J, with 12 bases between. Germline V gene sequence: CDR1 DFQATT, CDR2 SNEGSKA (reference sequence). There are 12 residues in the CDR3. CDR3 nucleotides: TGCAGTGCTCACCGGCTATCCGATACGCAGTATTTT. It translates to CSAHRLSDTQYF.

This clonotype was counted ten times or more. V gene TRBV6-1 combines with J gene TRBJ2-5; possible D gene TRBD2, 6 bases. CDR1 and CDR2 (germline): MNHNS, SASEGT. This CDR3 has 14 residues. The V and J ends lost 6 bases and 5 bases respectively, with 16 bases between them. The CDR3 DNA is TGTGCCAGCAGGGGACTTGGGGGAGGCGAGACCCAGTACTTC. This codes for CASRGLGGGETQYF.